This TCR beta chain derives from a study of cytomegalovirus exposure and HLA in healthy donors. This PCR relied on a set of 60 Vbeta primers and 13 Jbeta primers. The assay was immunoSEQ multiplex PCR, and TCRdb's table has in-frame clones only and misses some. The data show about 190,000 clones, around 77% seen once. In the case of this clone: Its target is not known.

CDR1 and CDR2 from the germline V gene are SGHRS and YFSETQ. Trimming removed 0 bases at V and 1 base at J, with 10 bases between. This CDR3 is 15 amino acids long. Overall study findings and caveats: Later analysis found that TCR beta chains associated with HLA were more clonally expanded than other, equally common chains. The likely explanation for a cluster of highly shared sequence variants was sequencing artifact. Later, TCR association rates were found to vary by HLA locus, highest for DRB1 and lowest for HLA-C. In vitro checks showed that a few CMV-associated chains really do target CMV antigens.

Material: PBMCs. The rearrangement links TRBV5-1 to TRBJ1-1; a possible D gene is TRBD1 (5 bases). This sequence was found in a woman aged 18 to 35 in good health and CMV-seronegative. The DNA of the CDR3 is TGCGCCAGCAGCTTGGGGCCGACAGAGAACACTGAAGCTTTCTTT. Amino acid sequence: CASSLGPTENTEAFF.